The 18 T cell receptor beta chains below all came from one sample that was sequenced in a study of T cells in women clearing cervical HPV infection. Produced via immunoSEQ multiplex PCR; TCRdb's table is partial and in-frame only. The sample spans roughly 30,000 clones; the ten largest clones claim more than 7%. The specimen sequenced was blood buffy coat. These receptor sequences come from a woman between 18 and 75 years old with a cervical HPV16 infection that either progressed to CIN3+ or cleared (not recorded which).

Regarding this clone: The CDR3 is cut off 3 residues early in the read; its end comes from the germline J gene. The V and J genes are TRBV27 and TRBJ2-7; 7 bases align to TRBD1. CDR1 MNHEY and CDR2 SMNVEV come from the germline V gene (reference sequence). V lost 2 bases to trimming and J lost 5 bases; unmatched junction nucleotides: 3. The CDR3 has 13 amino acids. CDR3 DNA (partial): TGTGCCAGCAGTTTAGCGCAGGGGGACGAG. Translation gives CASSLAQGDE. The complete CDR3 protein is CASSLAQGDEQYF.

On this clone itself: The CDR3 end is not reached by the read, which stops 3 residues before it; the germline J gene fills it in. The chain has TRBV19 and TRBJ2-1, with D uncertain. This CDR3 spans 14 amino acids. CDR1 LNHDA and CDR2 SQIVND come from the germline V gene (reference sequence). Deletions cut 3 bases from V and 5 bases from J, with 11 bases between. The CDR3 loop reads CASSIHPRDNEQFF. Partial CDR3 DNA: TGTGCCAGTAGTATTCATCCCAGAGACAATGAG. The variable domain in full, completed from reference TRBV19 and TRBJ2-1, reads DGGITQSPKYLFRKEGQNVTLSCEQNLNHDAMYWYRQDPGQGLRLIYYSQIVNDFQKGDIAEGYSVSREKKESFPLTVTSAQKNPTAFYLCASSIHPRDNEQFFGPGTRLTVL.

As for this clone: The read ends 3 residues shy of where the CDR3 ends; the end is completed using the germline J gene. The V gene is TRBV9, the J gene TRBJ2-7; 11 nucleotides align to TRBD2. J gave up 4 bases and V 4 bases, and 4 bases lay outside the gene matches. The V gene's germline CDR1 is SGDLS and CDR2 YYNGEE. The CDR3 is made up of 14 amino acids. Incomplete CDR3 DNA: TGTGCCAGCAGCCCTCGACTAGCGGGGTACGAG. It encodes CASSPRLAGYE. The whole CDR3 region reads CASSPRLAGYEQYF.

Turning to this clone: The read ends 3 residues shy of where the CDR3 ends; the end is completed using the germline J gene. The V call is TRBV6-1, the J call TRBJ1-2; no firm D call. Germline V gives CDR1 MNHNS, CDR2 SASEGT. The CDR3 sequence is 10 residues long. The V gene lost 3 bases and the J gene lost 7 bases, with 3 bases spanning the gap. CDR3 sequence: CASSDGGYTF. CDR3 DNA (partial): TGTGCCAGCAGTGACGGTGGC.

The CDR3 reads CASSLLAGGYNEQFF. CDR3 DNA (partial): TGTGCCAGCAGCTTATTAGCGGGGGGTTACAATGAG. The rearrangement joins TRBV7-9 to TRBJ2-1, with 10 bases aligning to TRBD2. The CDR3 end falls 3 residues outside the read, so it is completed with the germline J gene. The CDR3 spans 15 residues. Trimming cost V 2 bases and J 4 bases; bases outside gene matches: 2. CDR1 is SEHNR, CDR2 FQNEAQ, per germline (reference sequence).

Turning to this clone: The DNA ends 3 residues before the CDR3 does, and the rest of the CDR3 is filled in from the germline J gene. The V and J genes are TRBV19 and TRBJ2-1; D is unresolved. Between the trimmed V and J ends, which lost 3 bases and 6 bases, there was a span of 9 bases. Germline loops: CDR1 LNHDA, CDR2 SQIVND (reference sequence). This CDR3 has 13 amino acids. CDR3 DNA (partial): TGTGCCAGTAGTATGGCGGTAGGCAATGAG. Translation: CASSMAVGNE. In full, the CDR3 reads CASSMAVGNEQFF. The entire variable domain, with the rest obtained from reference TRBV19 and TRBJ2-1, is as follows: DGGITQSPKYLFRKEGQNVTLSCEQNLNHDAMYWYRQDPGQGLRLIYYSQIVNDFQKGDIAEGYSVSREKKESFPLTVTSAQKNPTAFYLCASSMAVGNEQFFGPGTRLTVL.

About this clone: The CDR3 end lies 3 residues beyond the end of the read and is filled in from the germline J gene. The V and J genes are TRBV20-1 and TRBJ2-7; 8 bases map to TRBD1. Germline V gene sequence: CDR1 DFQATT, CDR2 SNEGSKA (reference sequence). CDR3 length: 13 amino acids. J lost 4 bases, V lost 5 bases, and 7 bases had no gene match. CDR3 DNA (partial): TGCAGTGCTGCCGGGACAGGTCAGTACGAG. It specifies CSAAGTGQYE. The CDR3 in full is CSAAGTGQYEQYF.

Regarding this clone: Coverage ceases 3 residues before the CDR3 finishes, and the germline J gene fills in the end. This sequence joins TRBV4-2 and TRBJ2-2; a possible D gene is TRBD1 (5 bases). The length of the CDR3 is 14 residues. The ends were cut back, 0 bases at V and 8 bases at J, with 10 bases in the middle. Germline V lookup: CDR1 LGHNA, CDR2 YNFKEQ. The CDR3 here is CASSQDIGVGELFF. The sequenced CDR3 bases are TGTGCCAGCAGCCAAGATATAGGGGTGGGGGAG.

Of note for this clone: The read terminates 3 residues before the CDR3 end, so the remaining end is supplied by the germline J gene. The J gene is TRBJ1-2, the V gene TRBV5-1; 8 nucleotides align to TRBD1. The V and J ends lost 3 bases and 2 bases, in that order; junction bases with no gene match: 12. CDR1 and CDR2 (germline): SGHRS, YFSETQ. This CDR3 contains 17 residues. Here the CDR3 reads CASSWGRTGTLNYGYTF. The CDR3 bases that were read are TGCGCCAGCAGCTGGGGCAGGACAGGGACCCTAAACTATGGC.

With respect to this clone: The DNA ends 3 residues before the CDR3 does, and the rest of the CDR3 is filled in from the germline J gene. V usage is TRBV19 and J usage is TRBJ1-5; D is unclear. V was cut by 7 bases and J by 0 bases, with 13 bases left in between. The CDR3 is made up of 15 amino acids. Germline-derived CDR1 and CDR2 are LNHDA and SQIVND (reference sequence). CDR3 bases read: TGTGCCAGTACCCGGTCTGGTTATAGCAATCAGCCC. This gives the protein CASTRSGYSNQP. The complete CDR3 sequence is CASTRSGYSNQPQHF.

For this clone: The CDR3 end lies 3 residues beyond the end of the read and is filled in from the germline J gene. The chain employs TRBV2 and TRBJ1-5; D gene ambiguous. The CDR3 has 15 amino acids. Trimming took off 6 bases at V and 0 bases at J, with 12 bases between the two ends. From germline, CDR1 is SNHLY and CDR2 FYNNEI. The CDR3 sequence is CASSPSTDSNQPQHF. CDR3 DNA (partial): TGTGCCAGCAGCCCGAGCACCGATAGCAATCAGCCC.

With respect to this clone: The read stops 3 residues short of the end of the CDR3; the missing end is completed from the germline J gene. The rearrangement joins TRBV20-1 to TRBJ2-2, with TRBD1 matching over 9 bases. This CDR3 contains 18 residues. Germline CDR1 and CDR2: DFQATT and SNEGSKA (reference sequence). V lost 0 bases and J lost 0; bases outside the gene matches: 8. CDR3 DNA (partial): TGCAGTGCTAGAGACGGGACAGGGAAGGTATCGAACACCGGGGAG. Amino acid sequence: CSARDGTGKVSNTGE. The whole CDR3 sequence is CSARDGTGKVSNTGELFF.

The CDR3 region is CASRINSQETQYF. Incomplete CDR3 DNA: TGCGCCAGCAGGATTAATAGTCAAGAGACC. The chain couples TRBV5-1 to TRBJ2-5; no reliable D call. The read is 3 residues too short to cover the CDR3 end, so that end is filled in from the germline J gene. CDR1 is SGHRS and CDR2 is YFSETQ in the germline V gene. Trimming removed 5 bases from V and 2 bases from J, with 10 bases in between. The CDR3 totals 13 residues.

Turning to this clone: The read gets to within 3 residues of the CDR3 end, and the germline J gene fills in the rest. The rearrangement joins TRBV6-1 to TRBJ1-2, with D uncertain. CDR1 is MNHNS and CDR2 is SASEGT in the germline V gene. CDR3 length: 12 amino acids. V lost 2 bases and J 6 bases, leaving 7 bases between the germline ends. CDR3 DNA (partial): TGTGCCAGCAGTGAAAGGGTGAATGGC. It translates to CASSERVNG. The full CDR3 protein is CASSERVNGYTF.

Turning to this clone: The read is 3 residues too short to cover the CDR3 end, so that end is filled in from the germline J gene. The V call is TRBV7-8, the J call TRBJ1-3; D perhaps matches TRBD1 (5 bases). With 2 bases removed from V and 1 base from J, the gap between germline ends came to 15 bases. The CDR3 totals 17 residues. Germline CDR1 is SGHVS and CDR2 is FQNEAQ. The CDR3 loop is CASSLLGGRESGNTIYF. The part of the CDR3 DNA that was read is TGTGCCAGCAGCTTACTGGGGGGTCGGGAGTCTGGAAACACC.

Regarding this clone: The read falls 3 residues short of the CDR3 end, and the missing part is taken from the germline J gene. This chain joins TRBV5-6 and TRBJ2-1, with D possibly being TRBD2 (6 bases). Looked up from germline, CDR1 is SGHDT and CDR2 is YYEEEE. Trimming took off 6 bases at V and 9 bases at J, with 10 bases between the two ends. The CDR3 has 11 residues. The CDR3 protein is CASTLGGEQFF. Incomplete CDR3 DNA: TGTGCCAGCACCCTGGGGGGTGAG.

As regards this clone: Coverage ceases 3 residues before the CDR3 finishes, and the germline J gene fills in the end. V is TRBV30 and J is TRBJ2-5; TRBD2 matches 9 bases. The V gene end was trimmed by 1 base and the J gene end by 5 bases; junction bases not matched to a gene: 2. CDR3 length: 13 residues. The V gene's germline CDR1 is GTSNPN and CDR2 SVGIG (reference sequence). CDR3 loop: CAWSASGTETQYF. The covered CDR3 bases are TGTGCCTGGAGTGCTAGCGGGACTGAGACC.

With regard to this clone: With the read ending 3 residues before the CDR3 end, the germline J gene is used to fill in that end. J is TRBJ2-1 and V is TRBV10-3; TRBD1 matches 11 bases. The germline V gene encodes CDR1 ENHRY and CDR2 SYGVKD. Trimming cost V 11 bases and J 5 bases; bases outside gene matches: 8. The CDR3 length is 14 residues. The CDR3 DNA, read in part, is TGTGCCTCGTGGACAGGGGGCCTTGACAATGAG. Its protein is CASWTGGLDNE. The whole CDR3 sequence is CASWTGGLDNEQFF.